The rows below give T cell receptor beta chains drawn from one sample of a study of blood T cell repertoires in COVID-19. The method was immunoSEQ multiplex PCR; TCRdb's version includes in-frame clones alone and lacks a portion of them. The sample lists 100,000 to 150,000 clones, roughly 85% seen once, with roughly 3.2% in the top ten. Specimen: peripheral blood. The receptors here all came from a woman aged 80 or over with COVID-19, enrolled during active disease. The CDR3 runs from the conserved cysteine through the conserved F or W. The order of the fields is V gene, J gene, CDR3 protein.

V gene: TRBV11-2; J gene: TRBJ2-6; CDR3 protein: CASLDGSSRANVLTF
V gene: TRBV7-2; J gene: TRBJ1-1; CDR3 protein: CASTFGQRNTEAFF
V gene: TRBV28; J gene: TRBJ2-1; CDR3 protein: CASRLGSYNEQFF
V gene: TRBV15; J gene: TRBJ2-1; CDR3 protein: CATSRTGTGDYNEQFF
V gene: TRBV2; J gene: TRBJ2-7; CDR3 protein: CASGGTSINEQYF
V gene: TRBV5-1; J gene: TRBJ2-3; CDR3 protein: CASSITGGITDTQYF
V gene: TRBV6-2/TRBV6-3; J gene: TRBJ2-5; CDR3 protein: CASSYSGTRLQTQYF
V gene: TRBV27; J gene: TRBJ1-5; CDR3 protein: CASSLMGTVNQPQHF
V gene: TRBV7-2; J gene: TRBJ1-1; CDR3 protein: CASSFGQMNTEAFF
V gene: TRBV4-3; J gene: TRBJ2-7; CDR3 protein: CASSQDGTGGGIYEQYF
V gene: TRBV28; J gene: TRBJ1-1; CDR3 protein: CASSPLQGLAFF
V gene: TRBV5-1; J gene: TRBJ1-3; CDR3 protein: CASSLGQGSFGNTIYF
V gene: TRBV5-1; J gene: TRBJ2-5; CDR3 protein: CASSLFLAGAETQYF
V gene: TRBV24-1; J gene: TRBJ2-1; CDR3 protein: CATSDPSGSYNEQFF
V gene: TRBV18; J gene: TRBJ2-1; CDR3 protein: CASSPRTSGSKVREEQFF
V gene: TRBV28; J gene: TRBJ2-5; CDR3 protein: CASSPGGPGETQYF
V gene: TRBV7-9; J gene: TRBJ2-1; CDR3 protein: CASSPGVTGNEQFF
V gene: TRBV29-1; J gene: TRBJ1-4; CDR3 protein: CSGGGAEKLFF
V gene: TRBV5-1; J gene: TRBJ1-1; CDR3 protein: CASSLAPGQGMNTEAFF
V gene: TRBV27; J gene: TRBJ1-4; CDR3 protein: CASSPGRNEKLFF
V gene: TRBV6-1; J gene: TRBJ1-5; CDR3 protein: CASSDAAGPQHF
V gene: TRBV7-9; J gene: TRBJ1-1; CDR3 protein: CASSSPPGRSNTEAFF
V gene: TRBV6-2/TRBV6-3; J gene: TRBJ1-2; CDR3 protein: CASSSPQPPGYGYTF
V gene: TRBV11-3; J gene: TRBJ2-1; CDR3 protein: CASSLGGKNSGEQFF
V gene: TRBV7-3; J gene: TRBJ2-3; CDR3 protein: CASSPDGGREDTQYF
V gene: TRBV14; J gene: TRBJ2-5; CDR3 protein: CASSQGREETQYF
V gene: TRBV7-8; J gene: TRBJ1-1; CDR3 protein: CASSSGGWTEAFF
V gene: TRBV27; J gene: TRBJ2-3; CDR3 protein: CASSPGTGGRDTQYF
V gene: TRBV5-1; J gene: TRBJ2-3; CDR3 protein: CASSLGLQSSTDTQYF
V gene: TRBV10-3; J gene: TRBJ2-3; CDR3 protein: CAIGPAGMSTDTQYF
V gene: TRBV7-2; J gene: TRBJ1-2; CDR3 protein: CASSLGGSIYGYTF
V gene: TRBV7-9; J gene: TRBJ2-3; CDR3 protein: CASSLILRDTQYF
V gene: TRBV27; J gene: TRBJ2-7; CDR3 protein: CASSRFGTGLPEYEQYF
V gene: TRBV2; J gene: TRBJ2-1; CDR3 protein: CASSQRGSYNEQFF
V gene: TRBV5-1; J gene: TRBJ1-6; CDR3 protein: CASSLGEAAFPSPLHF
V gene: TRBV6-5; J gene: TRBJ1-1; CDR3 protein: CASTAGTKNTEAFF
V gene: TRBV28; J gene: TRBJ1-3; CDR3 protein: CASSSNYRGGNTIYF
V gene: TRBV6-6; J gene: TRBJ1-6; CDR3 protein: CASRYMEGNSPLHF
V gene: TRBV28; J gene: TRBJ1-2; CDR3 protein: CASSLGGQGTGYTF
V gene: TRBV5-5; J gene: TRBJ2-1; CDR3 protein: CASSLGGGYSSYNEQFF
V gene: TRBV19; J gene: TRBJ1-2; CDR3 protein: CASSIPRGSDYGYTF
V gene: TRBV20-1; J gene: TRBJ1-4; CDR3 protein: CSASLRATNEKLFF
V gene: TRBV6-5; J gene: TRBJ2-1; CDR3 protein: CASSFETSGRGEEFF
V gene: TRBV11-2; J gene: TRBJ1-4; CDR3 protein: CASSPHPGVEKLFF
V gene: TRBV9; J gene: TRBJ1-1; CDR3 protein: CASRPSRGSNTEAFF
V gene: TRBV11-2; J gene: TRBJ2-1; CDR3 protein: CASSQGASGRVDEQFF
V gene: TRBV6-2/TRBV6-3; J gene: TRBJ2-7; CDR3 protein: CASSYMGHPSYEQYF
V gene: TRBV5-5; J gene: TRBJ2-1; CDR3 protein: CASWASGNLWNEQFF
V gene: TRBV23-1; J gene: TRBJ2-3; CDR3 protein: CASSRNLAGGISDTQYF
V gene: TRBV5-6; J gene: TRBJ2-7; CDR3 protein: CASSWGLNDPYEQYF
V gene: TRBV6-5; J gene: TRBJ1-2; CDR3 protein: CASSYSFGRSNYGYTF
V gene: TRBV4-3; J gene: TRBJ1-1; CDR3 protein: CASSPSSNTEAFF
V gene: TRBV4-3; J gene: TRBJ2-1; CDR3 protein: CASSLSTGGSYNEQFF